Each of the 3 T cell receptor beta chains below was sequenced from the same sample in a study of cytomegalovirus exposure and HLA in healthy donors. A multiplex PCR was run with 60 Vbeta primers and 13 Jbeta primers. Generated by immunoSEQ multiplex PCR, the TCRdb table keeps only in-frame clones and is missing some. Here the sample spans approximately 100,000 clones, 50% to 65% being singletons. Sample: PBMCs. The receptors derive from a man younger than 45 in good health and CMV-seropositive.

CDR3 sequence: CASSPMGGNYGYTF. CDR3 DNA sequence: TGTGCCAGCAGCCCCATGGGGGGGAACTATGGCTACACCTTC. The chain uses TRBV6-1 and TRBJ1-2, with a tentative D call TRBD1 (5 bases). The CDR3 spans 14 residues. V lost 6 bases to trimming and J lost 2 bases, with 13 bases between them. Per the germline V gene, CDR1 is MNHNS and CDR2 is SASEGT.

The chain has TRBV5-1 and TRBJ2-2; D uncertain. The V gene's germline CDR1 is SGHRS and CDR2 YFSETQ. Trimming pared 5 bases from V and 0 bases from J, leaving 11 bases between. This CDR3 has 15 residues. DNA for the CDR3: TGCGCCAGCAGACGGCAGGTGGCGAACACCGGGGAGCTGTTTTTT. It codes for CASRRQVANTGELFF.

This clone was detected once. This chain links TRBV7-9 with TRBJ2-7; weak D call: TRBD2 (5 bases). Germline lookup yields CDR1 SEHNR and CDR2 FQNEAQ (reference sequence). CDR3 length: 13 amino acids. V lost 5 bases and J 3 bases, leaving 11 bases between the germline ends. The CDR3 nucleotides are TGTGCCAGCAGCCACCGGGATCTCTACGAGCAGTACTTC. Protein: CASSHRDLYEQYF.